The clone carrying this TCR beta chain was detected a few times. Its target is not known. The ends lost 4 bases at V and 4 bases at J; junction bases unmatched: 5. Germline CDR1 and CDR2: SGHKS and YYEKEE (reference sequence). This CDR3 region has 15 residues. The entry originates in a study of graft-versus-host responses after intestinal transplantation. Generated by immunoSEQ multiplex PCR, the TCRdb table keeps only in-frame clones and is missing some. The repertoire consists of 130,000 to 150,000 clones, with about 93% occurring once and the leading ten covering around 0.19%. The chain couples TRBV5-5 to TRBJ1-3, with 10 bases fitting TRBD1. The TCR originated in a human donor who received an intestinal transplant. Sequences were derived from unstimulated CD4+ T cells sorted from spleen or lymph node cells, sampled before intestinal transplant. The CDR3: CASSGTGARGNTIYF. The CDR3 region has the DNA TGTGCCAGCAGCGGGACAGGGGCACGGGGAAACACCATATATTTT. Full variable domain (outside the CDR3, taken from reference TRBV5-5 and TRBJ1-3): DAGVTQSPTHLIKTRGQQVTLRCSPISGHKSVSWYQQVLGQGPQFIFQYYEKEERGRGNFPDRFSARQFPNYSSELNVNALLLGDSALYLCASSGTGARGNTIYFGEGSWLTVV.